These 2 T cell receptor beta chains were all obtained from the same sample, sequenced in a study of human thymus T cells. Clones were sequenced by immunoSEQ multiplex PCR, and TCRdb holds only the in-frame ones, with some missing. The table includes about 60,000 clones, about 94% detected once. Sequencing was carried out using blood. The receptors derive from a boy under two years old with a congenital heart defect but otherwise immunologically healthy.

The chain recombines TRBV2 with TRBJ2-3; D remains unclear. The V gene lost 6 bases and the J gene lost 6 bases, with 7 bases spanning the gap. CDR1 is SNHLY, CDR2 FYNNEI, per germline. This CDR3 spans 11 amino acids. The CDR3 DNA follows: TGTGCCAGCAGCTATGAGGATACGCAGTATTTT. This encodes CASSYEDTQYF.

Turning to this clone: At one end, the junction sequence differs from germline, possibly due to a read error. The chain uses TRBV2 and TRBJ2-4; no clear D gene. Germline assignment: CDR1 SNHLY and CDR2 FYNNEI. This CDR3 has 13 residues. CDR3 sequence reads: CASSEGATNIQYF. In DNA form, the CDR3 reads TGTGCCAGCAGTGAAGGGGCCACAAACATTCAGTACTTC.